This TCR beta chain was profiled in a study of cytomegalovirus exposure and HLA in healthy donors. Per the germline V gene, CDR1 is SGHAT and CDR2 is FQNNGV. Trimming left V 8 bases short and J 1 base short, with 14 bases between. The CDR3 has 15 amino acids. Regarding the study as a whole: The analysis excluded some indistinguishable V segments, including TRBV6-2 and TRBV6-3.

This clone has a handful of counts. The antigen is not known. The PCR made use of 60 Vbeta and 13 Jbeta primers. Profiling relied on immunoSEQ multiplex PCR, and the TCRdb table lists in-frame clones only, not all of them. The sample shows 200,000 to 250,000 clones, approximately 70% of them seen only once. The V and J genes are TRBV11-2 and TRBJ2-2; no reliable D call. The material sequenced was PBMCs. The TCR comes from a man aged 40-49 years in good health and CMV-seropositive. Written as DNA, the CDR3 is TGTGCCAGCCAGCTACTACTCTTGAACACCGGGGAGCTGTTTTTT. Protein product: CASQLLLLNTGELFF.